The clone carrying this T cell receptor beta chain was detected a few times. A single record per CDR3 protein comes from TCRdb applying MiXCR to the PCR reads. The sample carries about half a million distinct CDR3 sequences, about a fifth recorded once. The data were obtained in a study of molecular identifiers for immune sequencing clone quantification. The CDR3 loop spans 19 amino acids. Germline assignment: CDR1 MNHEY and CDR2 SMNVEV (reference sequence). V dropped 5 bases and J dropped 0; count of bases not matched to a gene: 11. The specimen sequenced was naive CD8+ T cells from blood, with Jurkat cell RNA spiked in. The subset is: FACS-sorted CD8+CD4-CCR7+CD45RA+ naive T cells. This chain links TRBV27 with TRBJ2-5, with 14 bases lining up with TRBD2. The source of this sequence is a human donor in good health. Some libraries in this study had Jurkat cell RNA spiked in. The CDR3 DNA reads TGTGCCAGCAGTCCCGGGACTAGCGGGAGTTTAGCGTACCAAGAGACCCAGTACTTC. It yields the protein CASSPGTSGSLAYQETQYF.